Each of the 3 T cell receptor beta chains below was sequenced from the same sample in a study of shared clonotypes between healthy human individuals. Assay: immunoSEQ multiplex PCR; the TCRdb copy retains only in-frame clones and omits some. The data contain about 1 million clones, 65% to 80% of them singletons. What was sequenced was memory CD4+ T cells sorted from blood. This sample's subset: CD45RA-negative fraction. These receptors originate from a man aged 18 to 35 in good health.

This clone was seen more than once but under ten times. This chain joins TRBV18 and TRBJ2-7; unclear D gene. The CDR3 is 14 amino acids. Trimming took 0 bases from V and 3 from J, leaving 9 bases between them. The germline V gene encodes CDR1 KGHSH and CDR2 LQKENI. In nucleotides, the CDR3 is TGTGCCAGCTCACCACCGAACAGCCTCTACGAGCAGTACTTC. Encoded protein: CASSPPNSLYEQYF.

This chain links TRBV10-3 with TRBJ2-1; TRBD2 might be the D (7 bases). Germline V gene data show CDR1 as ENHRY and CDR2 as SYGVKD. V gave up 8 bases and J gave up 4 bases, with 15 bases separating them. The CDR3 loop spans 14 amino acids. The CDR3 DNA is TGTGCCATCTCTGGGGGGGCCACTTACAATGAGCAGTTCTTC. Encoded protein: CAISGGATYNEQFF.

This clone was observed a handful of times. This sequence may be a read error, since a much larger clone differs from it by one base. Other DNA sequences in this specimen translate into the identical CDR3. The chain uses TRBV6-1 and TRBJ1-2; D is unclear. The V end lost 2 bases, the J end lost 6 bases, and 4 bases lay between the germline ends. Per germline, CDR1 MNHNS and CDR2 SASEGT. The CDR3 sequence is 11 residues long. CDR3 in amino acids: CASSELHGYTF. The CDR3 DNA reads TGTGCCAGCAGTGAATTACATGGCTACACCTTC.